This T cell receptor (beta chain) derives from a study of immune characterization of retroperitoneal liposarcoma. TCRdb re-called the PCR reads with MiXCR, one entry per CDR3 protein. The repertoire has around 10,000 distinct CDR3 sequences, over 20% of them found once; the top ten carry 8.5% to 10%. The sample holds many counts of this clonotype. The CDR3 is 15 amino acids. V lost 5 bases, J lost 8 bases, and 18 bases lay in between. Germline V lookup: CDR1 SGHTA, CDR2 FQGNSA. The V and J genes are TRBV7-2 and TRBJ1-4; the D gene is possibly TRBD1 (6 bases). The source material was blood. The sequence came from a female donor with retroperitoneal liposarcoma. CDR3 nucleotides: TGTGCCAGCAGCAACTACAGGGTTGGAGAGGAAAAACTGTTTTTT. Translating it yields CASSNYRVGEEKLFF.